The TCR beta chain under discussion was sequenced for a study of cytomegalovirus exposure and HLA in healthy donors. As for the study in general: The 100 to 150 validation repertoires and the roughly 670 first-cohort repertoires shared a platform, a later analysis reported.

A note on this clone: Its antigen is unknown.

Notes on the study in general: Reports showed the classifier diagnosing cytomegalovirus status with high specificity and sensitivity. A list of approximately 160 TCR beta chains associated with cytomegalovirus was given.

Repertoires were generated with immunoSEQ multiplex PCR, while TCRdb's copy carries only in-frame clones and drops some. The sample lists roughly 150,000 clones, around 80% occurring once. The CDR3 length is 14 residues. CDR1 and CDR2 (germline): SGHAT, FQDESV (reference sequence). V shed 5 bases, J shed 2 bases, and the junction held 2 bases outside the gene matches. This TCR was sampled from a man aged 25 to 40 in good health and CMV-seropositive. The J gene is TRBJ2-7, the V gene TRBV11-1; 11 bases agree with TRBD1. The sequenced sample was PBMCs. As DNA, the CDR3 is TGTGCCAGCAGCCCGGGACAGGGGGCCTACGAGCAGTACTTC. Its protein is CASSPGQGAYEQYF.